These 30 T cell receptor beta chains share one sample of origin, sequenced in a study of blood T cell repertoires in COVID-19. Sequencing used immunoSEQ multiplex PCR; TCRdb keeps in-frame clones, though not all of them. The sample lists 130,000 to 150,000 clones; about 85% were seen once. The material sequenced was peripheral blood. The receptors stem from a human donor with acute or convalescent COVID-19. The donor label of this sample is uncertain.

The chain employs TRBV4-2 and TRBJ2-1; maybe TRBD2 (5 bases). The V end lost 4 bases, the J end lost 3 bases, and 22 bases lay between the germline ends. The germline V gene encodes CDR1 LGHNA and CDR2 YNFKEQ. CDR3 length: 18 residues. The CDR3 nucleotides read TGTGCCAGCAGCCCCCACCCCGGCCAGCGGCCCGACTACAATGAGCAGTTCTTC. This gives the protein CASSPHPGQRPDYNEQFF.

The J gene is TRBJ1-1, the V gene TRBV7-3, with TRBD1 identical over 10 bases. Trimming cost V 2 bases and J 4 bases; bases outside gene matches: 4. Germline-derived CDR1 and CDR2 are SGHTA and FQGTGA. The CDR3 totals 15 residues. The CDR3 DNA is TGTGCCAGCAGCTTAGGGGGGACAGGGGCCACTGAAGCTTTCTTT. Residues: CASSLGGTGATEAFF.

The chain couples TRBV7-2 to TRBJ2-1; the match to TRBD2 covers 11 bases. CDR3 length equals 15 residues. With 3 bases clipped from V and 3 bases from J, the junction kept 1 base outside the gene matches. Germline CDR1 reads SGHTA; CDR2 reads FQGNSA. The CDR3 sequence is CASSLTSGVYNEQFF. The CDR3, as DNA: TGTGCCAGCAGCTTGACTAGCGGGGTCTACAATGAGCAGTTCTTC.

The chain joins TRBV4-2 to TRBJ2-3; tentatively, D is TRBD1 (6 bases). V gave up 4 bases and J gave up 2 bases, with 10 bases separating them. The CDR3 is made up of 14 amino acids. Germline V gene sequence: CDR1 LGHNA, CDR2 YNFKEQ. CDR3 in amino acids: CASSLDRYTDTQYF. DNA of the CDR3: TGTGCCAGCAGCCTGGACAGATACACAGATACGCAGTATTTT.

This rearrangement joins TRBV4-3 to TRBJ2-7; maybe TRBD1 (5 bases). The CDR3 is made up of 14 amino acids. Between the trimmed V and J ends, which lost 3 bases and 3 bases, there was a span of 12 bases. Looked up from germline, CDR1 is LGHNA and CDR2 is YSLEER. CDR3: CASSQSGALYEQYF. The CDR3 region has the DNA TGCGCCAGCAGCCAGAGTGGGGCCCTCTACGAGCAGTACTTC.

This clone has only a few counts. The J gene is TRBJ2-1, the V gene TRBV7-9; D is unresolved. The CDR3 extends over 11 amino acids. The V end lost 1 base, the J end lost 10 bases, and 5 bases lay between the germline ends. Germline V CDR1 and CDR2: SEHNR, FQNEAQ (reference sequence). The CDR3, as DNA: TGTGCCAGCAGCTTAGATCGGGAGCAGTTCTTC. It specifies CASSLDREQFF.

This clone was recorded a few times. V usage is TRBV28 and J usage is TRBJ1-2; 8 bases map to TRBD1. The germline CDR1 and CDR2 sequences are MDHEN and SYDVKM. The CDR3 extends over 14 amino acids. The ends lost 7 bases at V and 7 bases at J; junction bases unmatched: 11. CDR3 nucleotide sequence: TGTGCCAGCACCTTGGGACAGGTCGTCCGTGGCTACACCTTC. This gives the protein CASTLGQVVRGYTF.

This clone has only a few counts. The V gene is TRBV7-2, the J gene TRBJ1-5, with a weak D call TRBD1 (6 bases). Trimming removed 0 bases from V and 1 base from J, with 10 bases in between. From germline, CDR1 is SGHTA and CDR2 FQGNSA. CDR3 length: 16 residues. The CDR3 loop is CASSLAGGGSNQPQHF. The CDR3 DNA is TGTGCCAGCAGCTTAGCCGGGGGGGGCAGCAATCAGCCCCAGCATTTT.

The chain carries TRBV6-2 or TRBV6-3 and TRBJ1-1; D is unclear. The CDR3 has 17 amino acids. Trimming removed 5 bases at V and 0 bases at J, with 19 bases between. Germline loops: CDR1 MNHEY, CDR2 SVGEGT. CDR3 residues: CASSRPPMRIMNTEAFF. CDR3 nucleotide sequence: TGTGCCAGCAGTAGACCCCCTATGCGGATAATGAACACTGAAGCTTTCTTT.

This chain uses TRBV5-1 with TRBJ1-3; D gene uncertain. Germline assignment: CDR1 SGHRS and CDR2 YFSETQ. The CDR3 is 15 amino acids. Trimming took off 4 bases at V and 0 bases at J, with 11 bases between the two ends. The CDR3 sequence is CASSPDGFSGNTIYF. For the CDR3, the DNA is TGCGCCAGCAGCCCAGACGGGTTCTCTGGAAACACCATATATTTT.

This chain joins TRBV6-2 or TRBV6-3 and TRBJ1-2, with D perhaps TRBD1 (6 bases). Germline CDR1 reads MNHEY; CDR2 reads SVGEGT. Trimming removed 5 bases at V and 4 bases at J, with 14 bases between. The CDR3 totals 14 residues. This CDR3 reads CASSGQYSSYGYTF. The CDR3, as DNA: TGTGCCAGCAGTGGACAGTACTCTTCCTATGGCTACACCTTC.

This clone was seen a handful of times. This chain joins TRBV2 and TRBJ2-7; 12 bases map to TRBD2. The CDR3 consists of 18 residues. V was clipped by 2 bases and J by 4 bases; unmatched bases: 12. Germline V gives CDR1 SNHLY, CDR2 FYNNEI. CDR3 loop: CASSERLAGDFTPYEQYF. CDR3 DNA: TGTGCCAGCAGTGAACGACTAGCGGGGGATTTTACTCCGTACGAGCAGTACTTC.

J is TRBJ1-2 and V is TRBV24-1, with D unresolved. The V end lost 2 bases, the J end lost 5 bases, and 11 bases lay between the germline ends. This CDR3 contains 14 residues. Germline lookup yields CDR1 KGHDR and CDR2 SFDVKD. The CDR3 DNA reads as TGTGCCACCAGTGATTCTGCAGAACAGTATGGCTACACCTTC. Its translation is CATSDSAEQYGYTF.

The V and J genes are TRBV6-2 or TRBV6-3 and TRBJ1-4; tentatively, D is TRBD1 (5 bases). Trimming cost V 3 bases and J 7 bases, with 15 bases left between them. This CDR3 is built from 15 residues. CDR1 MNHEY and CDR2 SVGEGT come from the germline V gene. The CDR3 loop is CASSYSDTASEKLFF. The CDR3 DNA reads TGTGCCAGCAGTTATTCGGACACGGCAAGTGAAAAACTGTTTTTT.

In this sample, this clone turned up once. The V gene is TRBV5-4, the J gene TRBJ2-2; 10 positions agree with TRBD2. This CDR3 comprises 15 residues. V lost 3 bases, J lost 6 bases, and 5 bases stayed unmatched. CDR1 SGHNT and CDR2 YYREEE come from the germline V gene (reference sequence). The CDR3 sequence: CASSSAGGPPGELFF. The CDR3, as DNA: TGTGCCAGCAGCTCAGCGGGGGGGCCTCCCGGGGAGCTGTTTTTT.

The genes are TRBV19 and TRBJ2-3; D perhaps matches TRBD2 (5 bases). This CDR3 has 16 amino acids. Germline CDR1 and CDR2: LNHDA and SQIVND (reference sequence). Between the trimmed V and J ends, which lost 1 base and 3 bases, there was a span of 14 bases. Here the CDR3 reads CASSIGRRGGTDTQYF. The CDR3 bases are TGTGCCAGTAGTATAGGAAGGCGAGGAGGTACAGATACGCAGTATTTT.

The rearrangement joins TRBV19 to TRBJ1-2, with 9 bases lining up with TRBD1. Germline V gene data show CDR1 as LNHDA and CDR2 as SQIVND (reference sequence). The CDR3 extends over 14 amino acids. V lost 6 bases to trimming and J lost 6 bases; unmatched junction nucleotides: 8. The CDR3, as DNA: TGTGCCAGTAGCATCCGGGACAGGGTTCATGGCTACACCTTC. Its translation is CASSIRDRVHGYTF.

The chain joins TRBV27 to TRBJ2-1; TRBD2 matches 7 bases. The CDR3 has 15 amino acids. Germline V gene data show CDR1 as MNHEY and CDR2 as SMNVEV (reference sequence). V was pared by 3 bases and J by 1 base, with 3 bases of the junction left unmatched. This CDR3 is CASSFGGGSYNEQFF. CDR3 DNA: TGTGCCAGCAGTTTTGGGGGGGGGTCCTACAATGAGCAGTTCTTC.

The rearrangement links TRBV4-3 to TRBJ1-1; TRBD1 is a possible D gene (5 bases). The CDR3 runs 15 residues. Trimming pared 2 bases from V and 1 base from J, leaving 11 bases between. Germline assignment: CDR1 LGHNA and CDR2 YSLEER. The CDR3 DNA sequence: TGCGCCAGCAGCCAAACAATCACAGGGAACACTGAAGCTTTCTTT. As protein: CASSQTITGNTEAFF.

This rearrangement joins TRBV2 to TRBJ1-5, with D possibly matching TRBD1 (6 bases). V was pared by 6 bases and J by 7 bases, with 16 bases between. The V gene's germline CDR1 is SNHLY and CDR2 FYNNEI. The CDR3 sequence is 14 residues long. CDR3 sequence reads: CASRADTGYQPQHF. CDR3 DNA sequence: TGTGCCAGCAGGGCCGATACAGGGTACCAGCCCCAGCATTTT.

The V call is TRBV6-5, the J call TRBJ1-4; unclear D gene. Germline V lookup: CDR1 MNHEY, CDR2 SVGAGI. The CDR3 has 13 amino acids. Trimming removed 11 bases from V and 2 bases from J, with 12 bases in between. CDR3 sequence reads: CAGSQLTNEKLFF. The CDR3 bases are TGTGCCGGATCACAGCTTACTAATGAAAAACTGTTTTTT.

The V gene is TRBV9, the J gene TRBJ1-2; no clear D. There are 14 residues in the CDR3. Germline-derived CDR1 and CDR2 are SGDLS and YYNGEE. The V end was cut by 0 bases, the J end by 4 bases, with 10 bases between. This chain's CDR3 is CASSVEFGSYGYTF. CDR3 in DNA: TGTGCCAGCAGCGTAGAGTTCGGGTCCTATGGCTACACCTTC.

The chain uses TRBV12-3 or TRBV12-4 and TRBJ1-3, with D uncertain. The CDR3 loop spans 13 amino acids. V was pared by 4 bases and J by 4 bases, with 8 bases between. The CDR3 sequence: CASSSLAGNTIYF. The CDR3 DNA follows: TGTGCCAGCAGTTCCTTAGCCGGAAACACCATATATTTT.

The chain's CDR3 is CAGERGPGAGTEAFF. The CDR3 nucleotides read TGTGCCGGGGAAAGGGGGCCCGGGGCCGGCACTGAAGCTTTCTTT. This chain joins TRBV2 and TRBJ1-1, with 7 bases fitting TRBD1. V lost 11 bases and J lost 4; bases outside the gene matches: 16. The CDR3 spans 15 residues. The germline CDR1 and CDR2 sequences are SNHLY and FYNNEI. Together with reference TRBV2 and TRBJ1-1, the CDR3 gives the full variable domain: EPEVTQTPSHQVTQMGQEVILRCVPISNHLYFYWYRQILGQKVEFLVSFYNNEISEKSEIFDDQFSVERPDGSNFTLKIRSTKLEDSAMYFCAGERGPGAGTEAFFGQGTRLTVV.

The chain joins TRBV7-2 to TRBJ1-1, with 8 bases that match TRBD1. The CDR3 runs 15 residues. Germline V gene data show CDR1 as SGHTA and CDR2 as FQGNSA. V shed 5 bases and J 6 bases; nucleotides not matched to a gene: 11. The CDR3 nucleotides are TGTGCCAGCAGCCCGAACCCGGACAGGGTGTCTGAAGCTTTCTTT. It translates to CASSPNPDRVSEAFF.

The rearrangement uses TRBV24-1 and TRBJ2-5; D possibly corresponds to TRBD1 (7 bases). V gave up 1 base and J gave up 7 bases, with 12 bases separating them. The CDR3 contains 14 residues. Germline CDR1 is KGHDR and CDR2 is SFDVKD. The CDR3 region has the DNA TGTGCCACCAGTGATTTCCGACAGGGAGGGACCCAGTACTTC. Its translation is CATSDFRQGGTQYF.

The chain recombines TRBV27 with TRBJ1-4; possibly TRBD1 for D (5 bases). Trimming stripped 1 base from V and 6 bases from J, with 15 bases between. Germline V gene sequence: CDR1 MNHEY, CDR2 SMNVEV (reference sequence). The CDR3 runs 16 residues. The CDR3 DNA reads as TGTGCCAGCAGTTTATTGGGCGGGGTGGGGGATGAAAAACTGTTTTTT. Translation gives CASSLLGGVGDEKLFF.

The chain has TRBV11-2 and TRBJ1-4, with D possibly matching TRBD1 (5 bases). Per germline, CDR1 SGHAT and CDR2 FQNNGV. This CDR3 is 14 amino acids long. Trimming shortened V by 4 bases and J by 8 bases, and 14 bases separated the two germline ends. This CDR3 is CASSWGGVGEKLFF. The CDR3, as DNA: TGTGCCAGCAGCTGGGGAGGGGTTGGAGAAAAACTGTTTTTT. The entire variable domain, with the rest obtained from reference TRBV11-2 and TRBJ1-4, is as follows: EAGVAQSPRYKIIEKRQSVAFWCNPISGHATLYWYQQILGQGPKLLIQFQNNGVVDDSQLPKDRFSAERLKGVDSTLKIQPAKLEDSAVYLCASSWGGVGEKLFFGSGTQLSVL.

The CDR3 bases are TGTGCCAGCAGACCTTCCCTACTAGGCGGGGGAGGATACGAGCAGTACTTC. Translation gives CASRPSLLGGGGYEQYF. The chain joins TRBV6-2 or TRBV6-3 to TRBJ2-7, with TRBD2 matching over 7 bases. Germline CDR1 and CDR2: MNHEY and SVGEGT. The ends lost 6 bases at V and 4 bases at J; junction bases unmatched: 18. The CDR3 is 17 residues long.

V is TRBV3-1 (or the pseudogene TRBV3-2) and J is TRBJ2-3; 7 bases align to TRBD2. The CDR3 sequence is 14 residues long. V trimming: 4 bases; J trimming: 4 bases; junction bases outside the gene matches: 5. Germline CDR1 reads LGHDT; CDR2 reads YNNKEL (reference sequence). CDR3 region: CASSPAGAADTQYF. The CDR3 DNA reads TGTGCCAGCAGCCCGGCGGGAGCAGCAGATACGCAGTATTTT.